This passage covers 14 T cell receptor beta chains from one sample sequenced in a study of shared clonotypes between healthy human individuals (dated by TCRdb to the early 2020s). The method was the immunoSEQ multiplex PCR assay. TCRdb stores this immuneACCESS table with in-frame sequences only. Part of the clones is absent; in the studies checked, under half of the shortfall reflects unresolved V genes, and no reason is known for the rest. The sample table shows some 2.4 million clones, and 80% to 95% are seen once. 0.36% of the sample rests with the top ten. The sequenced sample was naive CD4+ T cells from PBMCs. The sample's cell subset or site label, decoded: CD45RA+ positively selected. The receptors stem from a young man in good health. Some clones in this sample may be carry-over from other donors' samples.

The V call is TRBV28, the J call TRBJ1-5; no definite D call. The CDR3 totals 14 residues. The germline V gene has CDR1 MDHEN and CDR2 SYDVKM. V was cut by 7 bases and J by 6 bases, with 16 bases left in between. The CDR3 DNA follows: TGTGCCAGCAACCTCGGTTTGAGAAGTCAGCCCCAGCATTTT. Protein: CASNLGLRSQPQHF.

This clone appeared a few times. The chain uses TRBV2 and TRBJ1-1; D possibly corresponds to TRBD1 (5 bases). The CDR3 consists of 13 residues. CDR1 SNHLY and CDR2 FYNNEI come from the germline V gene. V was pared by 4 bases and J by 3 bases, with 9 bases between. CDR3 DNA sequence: TGTGCCAGCAGTGCGCGGGGGTACACTGAAGCTTTCTTT. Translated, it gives CASSARGYTEAFF.

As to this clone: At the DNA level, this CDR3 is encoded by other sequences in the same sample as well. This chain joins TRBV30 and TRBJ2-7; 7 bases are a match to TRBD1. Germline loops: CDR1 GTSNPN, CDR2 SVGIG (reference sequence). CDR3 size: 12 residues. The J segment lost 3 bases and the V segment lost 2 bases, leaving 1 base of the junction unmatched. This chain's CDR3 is CAWSRQGYEQYF. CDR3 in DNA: TGTGCCTGGAGTCGACAGGGCTACGAGCAGTACTTC.

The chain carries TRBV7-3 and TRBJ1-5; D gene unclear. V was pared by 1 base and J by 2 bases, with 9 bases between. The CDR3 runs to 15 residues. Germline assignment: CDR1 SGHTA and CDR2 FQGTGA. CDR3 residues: CASSLKGDGNQPQHF. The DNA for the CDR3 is TGTGCCAGCAGCTTAAAGGGAGACGGCAATCAGCCCCAGCATTTT.

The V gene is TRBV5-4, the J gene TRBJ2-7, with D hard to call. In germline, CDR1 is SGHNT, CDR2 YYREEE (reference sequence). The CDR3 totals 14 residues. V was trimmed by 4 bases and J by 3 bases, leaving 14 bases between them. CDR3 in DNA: TGTGCCAGCAGCACCCGGACCAACCTCTACGAGCAGTACTTC. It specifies CASSTRTNLYEQYF. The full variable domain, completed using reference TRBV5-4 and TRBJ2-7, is ETGVTQSPTHLIKTRGQQVTLRCSSQSGHNTVSWYQQALGQGPQFIFQYYREEENGRGNFPPRFSGLQFPNYSSELNVNALELDDSALYLCASSTRTNLYEQYFGPGTRLTVT.

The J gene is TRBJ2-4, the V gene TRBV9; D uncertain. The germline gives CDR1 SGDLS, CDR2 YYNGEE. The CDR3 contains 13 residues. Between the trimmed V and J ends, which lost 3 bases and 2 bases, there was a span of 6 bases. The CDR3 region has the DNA TGTGCCAGCAGCGAGGCCCCCAAAAACATTCAGTACTTC. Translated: CASSEAPKNIQYF.

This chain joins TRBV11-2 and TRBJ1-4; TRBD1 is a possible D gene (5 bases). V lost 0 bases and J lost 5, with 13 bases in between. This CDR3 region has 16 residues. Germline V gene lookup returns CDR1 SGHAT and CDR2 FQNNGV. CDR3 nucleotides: TGTGCCAGCAGCTTAGACAGAGGCCAGGGCAATGAAAAACTGTTTTTT. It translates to CASSLDRGQGNEKLFF.

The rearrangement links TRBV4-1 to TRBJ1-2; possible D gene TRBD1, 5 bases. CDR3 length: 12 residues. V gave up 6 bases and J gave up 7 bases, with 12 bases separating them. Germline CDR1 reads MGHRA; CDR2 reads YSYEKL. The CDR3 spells CASSSSGFGYTF. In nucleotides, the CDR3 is TGCGCCAGCAGTTCCTCAGGGTTTGGCTACACCTTC.

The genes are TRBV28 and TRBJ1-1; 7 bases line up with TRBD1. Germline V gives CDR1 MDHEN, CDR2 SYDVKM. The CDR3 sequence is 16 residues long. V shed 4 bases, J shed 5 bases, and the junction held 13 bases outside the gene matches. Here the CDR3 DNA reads TGTGCCAGCAGTTCCCCACTACAGGGGCCAGGGACTGAAGCTTTCTTT. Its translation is CASSSPLQGPGTEAFF.

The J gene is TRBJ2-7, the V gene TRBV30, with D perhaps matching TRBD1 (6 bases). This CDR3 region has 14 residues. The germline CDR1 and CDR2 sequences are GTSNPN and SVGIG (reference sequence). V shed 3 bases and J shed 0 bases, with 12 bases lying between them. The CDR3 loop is CAWRDRQSSYEQYF. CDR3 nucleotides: TGTGCCTGGAGAGACAGGCAGAGCTCCTACGAGCAGTACTTC.

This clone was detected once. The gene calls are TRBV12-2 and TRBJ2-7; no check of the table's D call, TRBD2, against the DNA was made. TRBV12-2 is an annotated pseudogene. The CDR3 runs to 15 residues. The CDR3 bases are TGTGCAAGTCGCTTAGGAGCTCGGGAGGGCTACGAGCAGTACTTC. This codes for CASRLGAREGYEQYF.

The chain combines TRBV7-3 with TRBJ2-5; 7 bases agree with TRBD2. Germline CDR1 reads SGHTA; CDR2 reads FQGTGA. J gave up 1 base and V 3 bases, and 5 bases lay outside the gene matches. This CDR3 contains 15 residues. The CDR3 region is CASSLGPGGQETQYF. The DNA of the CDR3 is TGTGCCAGCAGCTTGGGTCCGGGGGGCCAAGAGACCCAGTACTTC.

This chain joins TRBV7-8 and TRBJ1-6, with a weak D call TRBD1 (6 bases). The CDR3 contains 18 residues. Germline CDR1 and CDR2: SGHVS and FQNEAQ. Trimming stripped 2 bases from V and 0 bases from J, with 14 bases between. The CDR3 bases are TGTGCCAGCAGCTTAAGACAGGACATTAGCTCCTATAATTCACCCCTCCACTTT. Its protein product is CASSLRQDISSYNSPLHF.

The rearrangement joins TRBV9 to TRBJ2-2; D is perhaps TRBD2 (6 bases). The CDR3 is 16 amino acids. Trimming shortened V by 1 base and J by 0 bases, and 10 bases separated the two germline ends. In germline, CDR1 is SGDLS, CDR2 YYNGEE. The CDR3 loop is CASSVLATPNTGELFF. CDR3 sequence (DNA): TGTGCCAGCAGCGTACTAGCGACACCGAACACCGGGGAGCTGTTTTTT.